A single T cell receptor (beta chain) is shown here with its context. From germline, CDR1 is SGHVS and CDR2 FNYEAQ. CDR3 length: 14 amino acids. Trimming stripped 5 bases from V and 0 bases from J, with 5 bases between. The method was immunoSEQ multiplex PCR; TCRdb's version includes in-frame clones alone and lacks a portion of them. Of tens of thousands of clones listed, roughly 89% were seen once; the top ten hold about 4.1%. These data are taken from a study of cytomegalovirus exposure and HLA in healthy donors. The chain has TRBV7-6 and TRBJ2-6, with no clear D. The receptor was derived from a woman aged 18-30 years in good health and CMV-seropositive. The sequencing input was PBMCs. The CDR3 sequence: CASSLSSGANVLTF. The DNA of the CDR3 is TGTGCCAGCAGCCTCAGCTCTGGGGCCAACGTCCTGACTTTC.